These 2 T cell receptor beta chains were all obtained from the same sample, sequenced in a study of cytomegalovirus exposure and HLA in healthy donors. PCR was performed using 60 Vbeta and 13 Jbeta primers. The assay was immunoSEQ multiplex PCR, and TCRdb's table has in-frame clones only and misses some. The repertoire consists of approximately 140,000 clones, with 65% to 85% occurring once and the leading ten covering approximately 2.3%. The sample comprised PBMCs. Receptor source: a male donor in good health and CMV-seronegative.

A single count supports this clone. CDR3 nucleotides: TGCGCCAGCAGCCGGACAGGGGTCAGAGAGACCCAGTACTTC. Its translation is CASSRTGVRETQYF. The V and J genes are TRBV5-1 and TRBJ2-5; TRBD1 aligns across 9 bases. Trimming removed 4 bases from V and 4 bases from J; junction bases left unmatched: 5. The CDR3 covers 14 residues. Germline CDR1 reads SGHRS; CDR2 reads YFSETQ.

CDR3 sequence reads: CASGRLRDEKLFF. DNA of the CDR3: TGTGCCTCCGGACGGCTGAGGGATGAAAAACTGTTTTTT. The rearrangement joins TRBV13 to TRBJ1-4; no clear D gene. Germline V lookup: CDR1 PRHDT, CDR2 FYEKMQ (reference sequence). This CDR3 region has 13 residues. V lost 11 bases and J 6 bases, leaving 16 bases between the germline ends.